This T cell receptor (beta chain) is drawn from a study of CD8+ T cells in alopecia areata. Study background: Dosing with tofacitinib proceeded for 6 to 18 months, followed by 6 months off drug.

Germline V CDR1 and CDR2: GTSNPN, SVGIG (reference sequence). The ends were cut back, 5 bases at V and 5 bases at J, with 13 bases in the middle. CDR3 length equals 12 residues. Once RNA had been extracted, it was reverse transcribed into cDNA to act as the sequencing template. Clones were read by immunoSEQ multiplex PCR, and TCRdb kept only the in-frame ones, dropping some. Here the sample spans some 170,000 clones, 67% being singletons. Study-wide results and caveats: Compared with normal scalp, lesional scalp had higher clonality and more expanded CD8+ clones.

Lesional scalp punch biopsies and peripheral blood came from alopecia areata patients. As regards this clone: What it binds is not known.

This rearrangement joins TRBV30 to TRBJ2-7; the D gene is possibly TRBD2 (6 bases). This clonotype was obtained from a human donor with alopecia areata. Sequences were derived from CD8+ T cells sorted from blood, sampled at week 0. CDR3 in amino acids: CAWFGGLDEQYF. CDR3 DNA: TGTGCCTGGTTCGGGGGTTTGGACGAGCAGTACTTC.